The T cell receptor beta chain described here comes from a study of human T cells and chemical hapten exposure. At the level of the study: The study lasted around 22 weeks, and patients were dosed weekly with diphenylcyclopropenone on the scalp throughout.

Germline CDR1 reads DFQATT; CDR2 reads SNEGSKA (reference sequence). The V end was cut by 6 bases, the J end by 3 bases, with 17 bases between. This CDR3 is built from 15 residues. TCRdb re-called the RACE reads with MiXCR, one entry per CDR3 protein. Of a few hundred thousand distinct CDR3 sequences in the sample, more than 5% are singletons; the top ten hold under 7%. Time point here: patch test 2, 6 weeks after DPC sensitization. Treatment given: therapeutic diphenylcyclopropenone sensitization with weekly scalp DPC. Only a few counts were recorded for this clonotype. This TCR came from a woman in her late teens or twenties with alopecia areata. Some clones in this sample may be carry-over from other donors' samples. Sequenced here: whole blood, sampled in connection with sensitization to the hapten diphenylcyclopropenone (DPC). The chain uses TRBV20-1 and TRBJ2-2; D is tentatively TRBD1 or TRBD2 (5 bases each). CDR3 sequence reads: CSALQPRGDTGELFF. In DNA form, the CDR3 reads TGCAGTGCCCTGCAGCCTCGAGGGGACACCGGGGAGCTGTTTTTT.